A selection of T cell receptor beta chains follows, all from one sample in a study of shared clonotypes between healthy human individuals. Produced via immunoSEQ multiplex PCR; TCRdb's table is partial and in-frame only. This repertoire shows about 1 million clones, about 76% found once; its top ten account for 1.4%. Specimen: memory CD4+ T cells sorted from blood. The origin of the receptors is a man younger than 35 in good health. Both conserved end residues are part of each CDR3. The D gene is left open where the match is weak. Only part of the rows carry a size: once, few, many, or a class if the clone is expanded.

D: .; size: .; V: TRBV9; J: TRBJ1-1; DNA: TGTGCCAGCAGTTACCTAGGGGTCGCTGAAGCTTTCTTT; CDR3: CASSYLGVAEAFF
D: TRBD2; size: .; V: TRBV7-2; J: TRBJ2-1; DNA: TGTGCCAGCAGAGCGGGAGGGAATGAGCAGTTCTTC; CDR3: CASRAGGNEQFF
D: .; size: few; V: TRBV6-5; J: TRBJ1-6; DNA: TGTGCCAGCAGACAGGGTACGGGCCTCCACTTT; CDR3: CASRQGTGLHF
D: .; size: few; V: TRBV11-2; J: TRBJ1-4; DNA: TGTGCCAGCAGCTTCACTTTAAATGAAAAACTGTTTTTT; CDR3: CASSFTLNEKLFF
D: TRBD1; size: .; V: TRBV4-3; J: TRBJ2-1; DNA: TGCGCCAGCAGCCAAGATGTGACAGGGCTATACAATGAGCAGTTCTTC; CDR3: CASSQDVTGLYNEQFF
D: .; size: few; V: TRBV15; J: TRBJ1-4; DNA: TGTGCCACCAGCAGAAGGGACCCCTATAATGAAAAACTGTTTTTT; CDR3: CATSRRDPYNEKLFF
D: .; size: .; V: TRBV15; J: TRBJ1-5; DNA: TGTGCCACCAGCGGGCAGCTCCATCAGCCCCAGCATTTT; CDR3: CATSGQLHQPQHF
D: .; size: .; V: TRBV5-4; J: TRBJ1-6; DNA: TGTGCCAGCAGCCCGGCGGGGGGGGCCTCCTATAATTCACCCCTCCACTTT; CDR3: CASSPAGGASYNSPLHF
D: TRBD1; size: .; V: TRBV9; J: TRBJ2-3; DNA: TGTGCCAGCAGCGTCCAGGGGGCAGATACGCAGTATTTT; CDR3: CASSVQGADTQYF
D: TRBD1; size: .; V: TRBV28; J: TRBJ2-3; DNA: TGTGCCAGCGGGACAGGGAGGACAGATACGCAGTATTTT; CDR3: CASGTGRTDTQYF
D: .; size: .; V: TRBV15; J: TRBJ2-7; DNA: TGTGCCACCTCCGGGAGCGGCCCCTACGAGCAGTACTTC; CDR3: CATSGSGPYEQYF
D: .; size: .; V: TRBV6-5; J: TRBJ1-5; DNA: TGTGCCACCGGGGCCCGGAATCATCAGCCCCAGCATTTT; CDR3: CATGARNHQPQHF
D: TRBD2; size: .; V: TRBV5-4; J: TRBJ2-5; DNA: TGTGCCAGCAGCCCTGGGGGGACTAGCGGATCCCAAGAGACCCAGTACTTC; CDR3: CASSPGGTSGSQETQYF
D: .; size: .; V: TRBV15; J: TRBJ1-6; DNA: TGTGCCACCAGCAGAGACAGGGACAATTCACCCCTCCACTTT; CDR3: CATSRDRDNSPLHF
D: .; size: .; V: TRBV25-1; J: TRBJ2-7; DNA: TGTGCCAGCACCCCCGGGGGCAAGATCTACGAGCAGTACTTC; CDR3: CASTPGGKIYEQYF
D: TRBD1; size: .; V: TRBV19; J: TRBJ2-3; DNA: TGTGCCAGTAGTATGACAGGGGGAGCAGATACGCAGTATTTT; CDR3: CASSMTGGADTQYF
D: TRBD1; size: .; V: TRBV2; J: TRBJ2-1; DNA: TGTGCCAGCCACGGACAGGGCGAATACAATGAGCAGTTCTTC; CDR3: CASHGQGEYNEQFF
D: TRBD1; size: .; V: TRBV2; J: TRBJ1-1; DNA: TGTGCCAGCAGTGAAATCCAATTTAACAGGGGGTCCACTGAAGCTTTCTTT; CDR3: CASSEIQFNRGSTEAFF
D: TRBD2; size: .; V: TRBV9; J: TRBJ2-1; DNA: TGTGCCAGCAGCGTAGGAGGAGCGGGGGTTTACAATGAGCAGTTCTTC; CDR3: CASSVGGAGVYNEQFF
D: .; size: many; V: TRBV9; J: TRBJ1-1; DNA: TGTGCCAGCAGCGTAGCAGGGAACACTGAAGCTTTCTTT; CDR3: CASSVAGNTEAFF
D: .; size: once; V: TRBV5-4; J: TRBJ2-5; DNA: TGTGCCAGCAGCTTGACAGGGATGCGAGAGACCCAGTACTTC; CDR3: CASSLTGMRETQYF
D: .; size: .; V: TRBV2; J: TRBJ2-7; DNA: TGTGCCGGCCGGAGCCCCGGCGAGCAGTACTTC; CDR3: CAGRSPGEQYF
D: .; size: .; V: TRBV19; J: TRBJ2-5; DNA: TGTGCCAGTACCTCGGAAGAGACCCAGTACTTC; CDR3: CASTSEETQYF
D: .; size: .; V: TRBV4-2; J: TRBJ2-7; DNA: TGTGCCAGCAGCCAAGATCCACTAGCCCTCGCCTACGAGCAGTACTTC; CDR3: CASSQDPLALAYEQYF
D: TRBD2; size: once; V: TRBV10-2; J: TRBJ2-5; DNA: TGCGCCAGCAGTGAGTCGAACGGACTAGCGTACCACTTC; CDR3: CASSESNGLAYHF
D: .; size: .; V: TRBV6-1; J: TRBJ2-1; DNA: TGTGCCAGCAGTGCACGCTCCGTTCAGTTCTTC; CDR3: CASSARSVQFF
D: .; size: .; V: TRBV25-1; J: TRBJ2-7; DNA: TGTGCCAGCAGTGCCTATACCGGGACCGTCCACGAGCAGTACTTC; CDR3: CASSAYTGTVHEQYF
D: .; size: many; V: TRBV5-1; J: TRBJ2-7; DNA: TGCGCCAGCAGCCCAAATCCGGGTTCTTCGGGCTCCTACGAGCAGTACTTC; CDR3: CASSPNPGSSGSYEQYF
D: .; size: .; V: TRBV18; J: TRBJ2-1; DNA: TGTGCCAGCTCACCAGCCATGTCTAATGAGCAGTTCTTC; CDR3: CASSPAMSNEQFF